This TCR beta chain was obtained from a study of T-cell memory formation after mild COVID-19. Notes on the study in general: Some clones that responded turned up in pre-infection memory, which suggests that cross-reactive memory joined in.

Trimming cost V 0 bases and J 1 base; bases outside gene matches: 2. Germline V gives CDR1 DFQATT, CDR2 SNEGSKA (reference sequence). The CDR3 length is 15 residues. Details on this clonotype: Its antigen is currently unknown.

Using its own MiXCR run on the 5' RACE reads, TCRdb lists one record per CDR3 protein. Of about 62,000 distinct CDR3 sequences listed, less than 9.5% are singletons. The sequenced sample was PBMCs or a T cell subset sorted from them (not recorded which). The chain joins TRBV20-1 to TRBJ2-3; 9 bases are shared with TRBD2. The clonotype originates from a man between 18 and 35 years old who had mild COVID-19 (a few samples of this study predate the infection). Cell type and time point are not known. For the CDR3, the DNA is TGCAGTGCTAGAGATCCTAGCGGGGGCACAGATACGCAGTATTTT. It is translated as CSARDPSGGTDTQYF.